The 21 T cell receptor beta chains below come from one sample, sequenced in a study of cytomegalovirus exposure and HLA in healthy donors. Primers for the PCR totalled 60 Vbeta and 13 Jbeta. Measured with immunoSEQ multiplex PCR; TCRdb has only the in-frame clones, and not every one. The sample holds some 200,000 clones, over 65% seen once. Sample: PBMCs. The receptor set was obtained from a woman in her 30s in good health and CMV-seronegative.

This clone was seen a handful of times. An end of the junction does not agree with germline; a read error may underlie this. The CDR3 reads CASSGQLETRYF. DNA of the CDR3: TGTGCCAGCAGTGGACAGTTAGAGACCCGGTACTTC. The V gene is TRBV28, the J gene TRBJ2-5; D perhaps matches TRBD1 (6 bases). The CDR3 contains 12 residues. The V gene's germline CDR1 is MDHEN and CDR2 SYDVKM. Full variable domain (missing parts from reference TRBV28 and TRBJ2-5): DVKVTQSSRYLVKRTGEKVFLECVQDMDHENMFWYRQDPGLGLRLIYFSYDVKMKEKGDIPEGYSVSREKKERFSLILESASTNQTSMYLCASSGQLETRYFGPGTRLLVL.

The chain links TRBV5-8 to TRBJ1-4, with unresolved D. The CDR3 loop spans 14 amino acids. V was trimmed by 4 bases and J by 6 bases, leaving 13 bases between them. CDR1 and CDR2 (germline): SGHTS, YDEGEE. The CDR3 DNA is TGTGCCAGCAGCCCCCTCAACGAGGATGAAAAACTGTTTTTT. This translates into CASSPLNEDEKLFF.

The gene calls are TRBV27 and TRBJ2-5; perhaps TRBD2 as D (5 bases). Germline V lookup: CDR1 MNHEY, CDR2 SMNVEV (reference sequence). This CDR3 spans 15 amino acids. V gave up 2 bases and J gave up 0 bases, with 10 bases separating them. The CDR3 coding sequence is TGTGCCAGCAGTTTAAGAAGAGGGTACCAAGAGACCCAGTACTTC. Its protein is CASSLRRGYQETQYF.

The V and J genes are TRBV7-2 and TRBJ1-1, with 7 bases that match TRBD1. The J segment lost 3 bases and the V segment lost 5 bases, leaving 9 bases of the junction unmatched. The CDR3 length is 15 residues. In germline, CDR1 is SGHTA, CDR2 FQGNSA. This CDR3 is CASSPPDRHYTEAFF. CDR3 nucleotides: TGTGCCAGCAGCCCCCCGGACAGGCACTACACTGAAGCTTTCTTT.

This clone was seen a handful of times. This rearrangement joins TRBV11-2 to TRBJ2-1, with TRBD2 matching 8 bases. After removal of 4 bases from V and 7 bases from J, the junction contained 18 bases not matched to a gene. The CDR3 loop spans 18 amino acids. The germline V gene encodes CDR1 SGHAT and CDR2 FQNNGV. As DNA, the CDR3 is TGTGCCAGCAGCTCCTATTCTAGCGGGCTCCGTCCTCGAAATGAGCAGTTCTTC. Protein product: CASSSYSSGLRPRNEQFF.

The chain carries TRBV6-5 and TRBJ2-7, with no clear D. The CDR3 length is 15 residues. Trimming removed 0 bases at V and 7 bases at J, with 16 bases between. Germline CDR1 reads MNHEY; CDR2 reads SVGAGI. CDR3 DNA sequence: TGTGCCAGCAGTTACTCGATAATGCGGCTCGGAGAGCAGTACTTC. Amino acid sequence: CASSYSIMRLGEQYF.

The rearrangement links TRBV10-2 to TRBJ2-7; TRBD2 aligns across 7 bases. V shed 3 bases and J 5 bases; nucleotides not matched to a gene: 10. CDR1 is WSHSY and CDR2 is SAAADI in the germline V gene. The CDR3 runs to 15 residues. As DNA, the CDR3 is TGCGCCAGCAGTGATTTCGCCGGGGGGACCGACGAGCAGTACTTC. It yields the protein CASSDFAGGTDEQYF.

The chain carries TRBV6-6 and TRBJ1-1; D is unresolved. Trimming cost V 2 bases and J 0 bases, with 10 bases left between them. From germline, CDR1 is MNHNY and CDR2 SVGAGI (reference sequence). The CDR3 has 15 residues. The CDR3: CASSYGSRMNTEAFF. The CDR3 coding sequence is TGTGCCAGCAGTTACGGTTCCAGGATGAACACTGAAGCTTTCTTT.

V usage is TRBV5-1 and J usage is TRBJ1-1, with TRBD1 matching 7 bases. This CDR3 contains 15 residues. Germline V gene data show CDR1 as SGHRS and CDR2 as YFSETQ. V lost 1 base to trimming and J lost 8 bases; unmatched junction nucleotides: 11. Here the CDR3 reads CASSLPTGRESEAFF. The CDR3 DNA reads TGCGCCAGCAGCTTGCCGACAGGGCGTGAATCGGAAGCTTTCTTT.

The chain has TRBV5-1 and TRBJ2-1; TRBD2 agrees at 11 bases. The CDR3 extends over 16 amino acids. V lost 0 bases, J lost 7 bases, and 6 bases stayed unmatched. Germline loops: CDR1 SGHRS, CDR2 YFSETQ. The CDR3 DNA is TGCGCCAGCAGCTTGGTTAGCGGGGGGGTAATAAATGAGCAGTTCTTC. Protein product: CASSLVSGGVINEQFF.

This clone was counted between two and nine times. J is TRBJ2-2 and V is TRBV27; TRBD2 is a possible D gene (7 bases). The V gene lost 6 bases and the J gene lost 2 bases, with 16 bases spanning the gap. Looked up from germline, CDR1 is MNHEY and CDR2 is SMNVEV (reference sequence). This CDR3 is built from 16 residues. The CDR3 sequence: CASSPKGGINTGELFF. CDR3 bases: TGTGCCAGCAGCCCGAAGGGGGGGATTAACACCGGGGAGCTGTTTTTT.

The rearrangement links TRBV6-5 to TRBJ1-1; possibly TRBD1 for D (6 bases). Between the trimmed V and J ends, which lost 7 bases and 5 bases, there was a span of 14 bases. CDR1 is MNHEY and CDR2 is SVGAGI in the germline V gene. The CDR3 has 13 amino acids. As DNA, the CDR3 is TGTGCCAGCATTCAGGTCCAGGGGACTGAAGCTTTCTTT. Protein sequence: CASIQVQGTEAFF.

The chain couples TRBV19 to TRBJ2-1; 10 nucleotides agree with TRBD1. The V segment lost 4 bases and the J segment 4 bases; nucleotides outside the gene matches: 4. Germline V gene sequence: CDR1 LNHDA, CDR2 SQIVND (reference sequence). The CDR3 has 15 amino acids. The CDR3: CASSRGQGGYNEQFF. The CDR3 nucleotides are TGTGCCAGTAGTAGAGGACAGGGGGGATACAATGAGCAGTTCTTC. The variable domain in full, with the rest retrieved from reference TRBV19 and TRBJ2-1, is DGGITQSPKYLFRKEGQNVTLSCEQNLNHDAMYWYRQDPGQGLRLIYYSQIVNDFQKGDIAEGYSVSREKKESFPLTVTSAQKNPTAFYLCASSRGQGGYNEQFFGPGTRLTVL.

V usage is TRBV11-2 and J usage is TRBJ2-1; maybe TRBD2 (5 bases). Trimming took off 5 bases at V and 1 base at J, with 15 bases between the two ends. The germline V gene encodes CDR1 SGHAT and CDR2 FQNNGV. The CDR3 loop spans 16 amino acids. The DNA of the CDR3 is TGTGCCAGCAGCCCAACACCGGGATTTTCCTACAATGAGCAGTTCTTC. Protein product: CASSPTPGFSYNEQFF. Full variable domain (missing parts from reference TRBV11-2 and TRBJ2-1): EAGVAQSPRYKIIEKRQSVAFWCNPISGHATLYWYQQILGQGPKLLIQFQNNGVVDDSQLPKDRFSAERLKGVDSTLKIQPAKLEDSAVYLCASSPTPGFSYNEQFFGPGTRLTVL.

V usage is TRBV6-1 and J usage is TRBJ1-5; D possibly corresponds to TRBD1 (6 bases). Germline V gene lookup returns CDR1 MNHNS and CDR2 SASEGT. The length of the CDR3 is 15 residues. The germline V and J ends were trimmed by 10 bases and 0 bases, with 16 bases remaining between them. CDR3: CAIEGPGDSNQPQHF. DNA for the CDR3: TGTGCCATCGAAGGTCCAGGGGATAGCAATCAGCCCCAGCATTTT.

The chain is built from TRBV7-8 and TRBJ1-3; D is unclear. The CDR3 has 19 amino acids. Trimming pared 4 bases from V and 2 bases from J, leaving 24 bases between. The germline CDR1 and CDR2 sequences are SGHVS and FQNEAQ. The CDR3 region has the DNA TGTGCCAGCAGCTCCAAGGGAGCCTGGGTCAGAGAGACTGGAAACACCATATATTTT. Its translation is CASSSKGAWVRETGNTIYF.

The CDR3 bases are TGTGCCAGCAGCTTATGGTGGGGGGCTGGGGCCAACGTCCTGACTTTC. It specifies CASSLWWGAGANVLTF. The chain uses TRBV14 and TRBJ2-6; perhaps TRBD2 as D (6 bases). Germline CDR1 and CDR2: SGHDN and FVKESK. This CDR3 comprises 16 residues. V dropped 5 bases and J dropped 2 bases, with 13 bases sitting between them.

This clone occurred a few times. The chain has TRBV7-9 and TRBJ1-2; TRBD1 matches at 8 bases. The trim removed 6 bases at V and 4 bases at J, leaving 22 bases unmatched. CDR1 is SEHNR and CDR2 is FQNEAQ in the germline V gene (reference sequence). CDR3 length: 19 amino acids. The CDR3 sequence is CASRDSTGASTFIPYGYTF. The CDR3 DNA is TGTGCCAGCAGGGACTCGACAGGGGCCTCTACCTTTATCCCCTATGGCTACACCTTC.

The chain combines TRBV5-5 with TRBJ1-5; D is unresolved. Germline V gene lookup returns CDR1 SGHKS and CDR2 YYEKEE (reference sequence). The CDR3 is 14 residues long. Trimming shortened V by 1 base and J by 6 bases, and 11 bases separated the two germline ends. The chain's CDR3 is CASSLSGVGQPQHF. As DNA, the CDR3 is TGTGCCAGCAGCTTGAGCGGTGTAGGTCAGCCCCAGCATTTT.

The chain carries TRBV6-1 and TRBJ2-7; 8 nucleotides line up with TRBD1. The CDR3 runs 14 residues. V gave up 8 bases and J gave up 6 bases; unmatched junction bases: 12. Germline CDR1 MNHNS, CDR2 SASEGT. The CDR3 region has the DNA TGTGCCAGCCGCGAAGACAGGGGCTCCAGCGAGCAGTACTTC. Its protein is CASREDRGSSEQYF.

This chain uses TRBV7-2 with TRBJ2-7; 9 nucleotides align to TRBD2. The CDR3 loop spans 19 amino acids. Per germline, CDR1 SGHTA and CDR2 FQGNSA. V lost 0 bases, J lost 3 bases, and 15 bases stayed unmatched. Here the CDR3 reads CASSLALVAGVGPNYEQYF. CDR3 sequence (DNA): TGTGCCAGCAGCTTAGCCTTGGTAGCGGGAGTCGGACCAAACTACGAGCAGTACTTC.